These 15 T cell receptor beta chains were all obtained from the same sample, sequenced in a study of T-cell reconstitution after alpha-beta-depleted transplantation in children. TCRbeta library preparation incorporated unique molecular identifiers. Using its own MiXCR run on the PCR reads, TCRdb lists one record per CDR3 protein. The sample consists of under 350,000 distinct CDR3 sequences, about a tenth of them appearing once. Material: PBMCs from the stem cell graft donor, obtained from the stem cell graft. The receptors were gathered from a human donor who donated a stem cell graft to a child with SCID.

This clonotype has only a few counts. The chain couples TRBV29-1 to TRBJ2-5; 7 nucleotides align to TRBD1. Trimming removed 3 bases from V and 5 bases from J; junction bases left unmatched: 6. CDR1 SQVTM and CDR2 ANQGSEA come from the germline V gene. The CDR3 contains 13 residues. In DNA, the CDR3 is TGCAGCGTTGAGCAGGGGGACGGGGAGACCCAGTACTTC. It codes for CSVEQGDGETQYF. Supplemented by reference TRBV29-1 and TRBJ2-5, the full variable domain reads SAVISQKPSRDICQRGTSLTIQCQVDSQVTMMFWYRQQPGQSLTLIATANQGSEATYESGFVIDKFPISRPNLTFSTLTVSNMSPEDSSIYLCSVEQGDGETQYFGPGTRLLVL.

The chain joins TRBV14 to TRBJ2-1, with TRBD1 as a possible D gene (6 bases). Germline assignment: CDR1 SGHDN and CDR2 FVKESK. The CDR3 extends over 13 amino acids. V was trimmed by 2 bases and J by 7 bases, leaving 9 bases between them. CDR3 residues: CASSQQQGNEQFF. The CDR3 DNA is TGTGCCAGCAGCCAACAACAGGGAAATGAGCAGTTCTTC.

This clonotype was seen a handful of times. This chain uses TRBV20-1 with TRBJ2-2; a possible D gene is TRBD1 (6 bases). The V and J ends lost 6 bases and 0 bases respectively, with 8 bases between them. Germline CDR1 DFQATT, CDR2 SNEGSKA (reference sequence). There are 13 residues in the CDR3. The CDR3 reads CSARDTNTGELFF. Here the CDR3 DNA reads TGCAGTGCAAGGGACACGAACACCGGGGAGCTGTTTTTT.

There are a few counts of this clonotype. J is TRBJ2-2 and V is TRBV27, with a weak D call TRBD1 (6 bases). With 0 bases removed from V and 5 bases from J, the gap between germline ends came to 10 bases. The CDR3 length is 15 residues. The germline V gene has CDR1 MNHEY and CDR2 SMNVEV (reference sequence). DNA of the CDR3: TGTGCCAGCAGTTTATCTTACAGGGATACCGGGGAGCTGTTTTTT. Protein: CASSLSYRDTGELFF.

J is TRBJ1-5 and V is TRBV12-3 or TRBV12-4; 9 bases line up with TRBD1. J was trimmed by 4 bases and V by 2 bases; bases with no gene match: 6. CDR3 length: 16 amino acids. This CDR3 reads CASSLQIGQGNQPQHF. CDR3 coding DNA: TGTGCCAGCAGTTTACAGATCGGACAGGGGAATCAGCCCCAGCATTTT.

The J gene is TRBJ2-5, the V gene TRBV20-1, with 8 bases matching TRBD1. Germline V gene data show CDR1 as DFQATT and CDR2 as SNEGSKA (reference sequence). The J segment lost 1 base and the V segment lost 4 bases, leaving 5 bases of the junction unmatched. The CDR3 spans 14 residues. CDR3 coding DNA: TGCAGTGCTACCCAGGGGACAGGCCAAGAGACCCAGTACTTC. It yields the protein CSATQGTGQETQYF.

As to this clonotype: Because the CDR3 is missing its conserved closing phenylalanine or tryptophan, this is likely a read error. This chain connects TRBV12-3 or TRBV12-4 to TRBJ2-5; 7 nucleotides line up with TRBD1. The CDR3 has 17 amino acids. Germline trimming cut 0 bases from V and 0 bases from J; bases unmatched to any gene: 7. CDR3: CASSLAGGSPYQETQYL. CDR3 nucleotide sequence: TGTGCCAGCAGTTTAGCAGGGGGCTCACCGTACCAAGAGACCCAGTACTTA.

The chain combines TRBV12-2 with TRBJ2-5; the table gives TRBD2 as D, unverified against the DNA. TRBV12-2 is deemed a pseudogene. There are 18 residues in the CDR3. The CDR3 nucleotides are TGTGCAAGTCGCGCTGGGACTAGCGGGGGGCATTACCAAGAGACCCAGTACTTC. This codes for CASRAGTSGGHYQETQYF.

The rearrangement uses TRBV9 and TRBJ2-7, with a tentative D call TRBD1 (5 bases). CDR3 length: 14 residues. V dropped 6 bases and J dropped 0 bases, with 13 bases sitting between them. Germline V gene data show CDR1 as SGDLS and CDR2 as YYNGEE. This CDR3 is CASTKGSSSYEQYF. The CDR3 DNA is TGTGCCAGCACTAAGGGGTCCAGCTCCTACGAGCAGTACTTC.

J is TRBJ2-5 and V is TRBV20-1; 11 positions match TRBD1. The CDR3 consists of 15 residues. J was trimmed by 4 bases and V by 3 bases; bases with no gene match: 7. CDR1 is DFQATT, CDR2 SNEGSKA, per germline (reference sequence). The CDR3 DNA follows: TGCAGTGCTAGCCCCGGGACAGGGGGACGAGAGACCCAGTACTTC. It encodes CSASPGTGGRETQYF.

This chain joins TRBV3-1 and TRBJ2-1; D is ambiguous. The germline V gene encodes CDR1 LGHDT and CDR2 YNNKEL (reference sequence). The CDR3 is made up of 14 amino acids. V lost 0 bases and J lost 9, with 12 bases in between. In DNA, the CDR3 is TGTGCCAGCAGCCAAGATCCCGGGTTGGGTGAGCAGTTCTTC. This encodes CASSQDPGLGEQFF.

The rearrangement uses TRBV6-5 and TRBJ2-7, with no clear D. The CDR3 has 16 amino acids. Between the trimmed V and J ends, which lost 0 bases and 0 bases, there was a span of 12 bases. In germline, CDR1 is MNHEY, CDR2 SVGAGI. In DNA, the CDR3 is TGTGCCAGCAGTTACTCGGCGGCAGTGAGCTCCTACGAGCAGTACTTC. Amino acid sequence: CASSYSAAVSSYEQYF.

The gene calls are TRBV6-5 and TRBJ1-1; D perhaps matches TRBD1 (5 bases). Germline assignment: CDR1 MNHEY and CDR2 SVGAGI. This CDR3 has 14 residues. With 5 bases removed from V and 6 bases from J, the gap between germline ends came to 16 bases. The CDR3 DNA reads as TGTGCCAGCAGTCCAAGGGATGGGACGGCTGAAGCTTTCTTT. Residues: CASSPRDGTAEAFF.

V and J are TRBV9 and TRBJ1-2; no definite D call. Trimming stripped 4 bases from V and 5 bases from J, with 12 bases between. The CDR3 is made up of 13 amino acids. The germline V gene encodes CDR1 SGDLS and CDR2 YYNGEE. The chain's CDR3 is CASSPDGPYGYTF. For the CDR3, the DNA is TGTGCCAGCAGCCCGGACGGACCATATGGCTACACCTTC. Full variable domain (remainder filled in from reference TRBV9 and TRBJ1-2): DSGVTQTPKHLITATGQRVTLRCSPRSGDLSVYWYQQSLDQGLQFLIQYYNGEERAKGNILERFSAQQFPDLHSELNLSSLELGDSALYFCASSPDGPYGYTFGSGTRLTVV.

This clonotype was counted many times. V gene TRBV12-3 or TRBV12-4 combines with J gene TRBJ2-1, with unresolved D. Trimming stripped 5 bases from V and 7 bases from J, with 9 bases between. This CDR3 is built from 12 residues. CDR3 nucleotides: TGTGCCAGCAGTCCCCTATTGAATGAGCAGTTCTTC. Amino acid sequence: CASSPLLNEQFF.